Listed below are T cell receptor beta chains from one sample, sequenced in a study of identical twins. TCRdb analysed the 5' RACE reads with MiXCR anew, one entry per CDR3 protein. The sample has fewer than 250,000 distinct CDR3 sequences, roughly a tenth seen once. The sample was memory (CD45RO+) T cells sorted from blood. Receptors were obtained from a woman between 18 and 30 years old in good health. Each CDR3 is given with its conserved first and last residue. The D gene is left open where the match is weak. Some rows have no size entry. The others give once, few or many, or a class for an expanded clone.

D: TRBD1
V: TRBV27
size: many
J: TRBJ1-2
DNA: TGTGCCAGCAGTTTACAGGGGGCTAACTATGGCTACACCTTC
CDR3: CASSLQGANYGYTF

D: -
V: TRBV20-1
size: few
J: TRBJ2-7
DNA: TGCAGTGCTAGAGATCCGGACGGGGTGGAGCAGTACTTC
CDR3: CSARDPDGVEQYF

D: -
V: TRBV2
size: few
J: TRBJ1-6
DNA: TGTGCCAGCAGTCCAGAAAATAATTCACCCCTCCACTTT
CDR3: CASSPENNSPLHF

D: TRBD2
V: TRBV5-1
size: -
J: TRBJ2-5
DNA: TGCGCCAGCAGCGCGGGACTAGGTGCAGAGACCCAGTACTTC
CDR3: CASSAGLGAETQYF

D: TRBD2
V: TRBV15
size: few
J: TRBJ2-1
DNA: TGTGCCACCGCAGCGGGGATGGCGGGCTCCTACAATGAGCAGTTCTTC
CDR3: CATAAGMAGSYNEQFF

D: TRBD2
V: TRBV7-2
size: -
J: TRBJ2-4
DNA: TGTGCCAGCAGCTCTAGCGGGAACAAAAACATTCAGTACTTC
CDR3: CASSSSGNKNIQYF

D: -
V: TRBV7-9
size: -
J: TRBJ2-7
DNA: TGTGCCAGCAGCTTAGGACAGCGGGACGAGCAGTACTTC
CDR3: CASSLGQRDEQYF

D: -
V: TRBV6-1
size: few
J: TRBJ2-7
DNA: TGTGCCAGCAGACGGGGGAAGTCCTACGAGCAGTACTTC
CDR3: CASRRGKSYEQYF

D: -
V: TRBV5-1
size: many
J: TRBJ2-1
DNA: TGCGCCAGCAGCTCTATTAAGGGCTCCTACAATGAGCAGTTCTTC
CDR3: CASSSIKGSYNEQFF

D: -
V: TRBV10-2
size: many
J: TRBJ1-1
DNA: TGCGCCAGCAGTGTAAACACTGAAGCTTTCTTT
CDR3: CASSVNTEAFF

D: -
V: TRBV12-3/TRBV12-4
size: many
J: TRBJ1-3
DNA: TGTGCCAGCAGTTTAGCGGTCCTTTGGGACACCATATATTTT
CDR3: CASSLAVLWDTIYF

D: -
V: TRBV28
size: few
J: TRBJ2-3
DNA: TGTGCCAGCAGGGGCCCTTCGGACTATTACACAGATACGCAGTATTTT
CDR3: CASRGPSDYYTDTQYF

D: -
V: TRBV7-9
size: few
J: TRBJ2-1
DNA: TGTGCCAGCAGCTTATTTGTCGGGAGCGGAAATTACAATGAGCAGTTCTTC
CDR3: CASSLFVGSGNYNEQFF

D: -
V: TRBV20-1
size: -
J: TRBJ1-1
DNA: TGCAGTGCTAGAACTCAAGGGCTTCGGTCCGAAGCTTTCTTT
CDR3: CSARTQGLRSEAFF

D: TRBD2
V: TRBV5-6
size: many
J: TRBJ2-1
DNA: TGTGCCAGCAGCCCCGGGGGGTACAATGAGCAGTTCTTC
CDR3: CASSPGGYNEQFF

D: TRBD1
V: TRBV20-1
size: -
J: TRBJ2-1
DNA: TGCAGTGCTAGAGAGCCCAGGACAGGGGAGAATGAGCAGTTCTTC
CDR3: CSAREPRTGENEQFF

D: TRBD1
V: TRBV18
size: -
J: TRBJ2-7
DNA: TGTGCCAGCTCACCACTCTCAGGGGGCGGCTACGAGCAGTACTTC
CDR3: CASSPLSGGGYEQYF

D: TRBD2
V: TRBV5-1
size: few
J: TRBJ2-7
DNA: TGCGCCAGCTGGGGCGGGGGGACAAACGAGCAGTACTTC
CDR3: CASWGGGTNEQYF

D: -
V: TRBV7-6
size: -
J: TRBJ2-1
DNA: TGTGCCAGCAGCTTACCTCGCGGGGACTACAATGAGCAGTTCTTC
CDR3: CASSLPRGDYNEQFF

D: -
V: TRBV29-1
size: few
J: TRBJ1-1
DNA: TGCAGCGTTCTTAGGGATGCCCCTGAAGCTTTCTTT
CDR3: CSVLRDAPEAFF

D: -
V: TRBV7-6
size: few
J: TRBJ2-2
DNA: TGTGCCAGCAGCAGCCGATACAAGAACACCGGGGAGCTGTTTTTT
CDR3: CASSSRYKNTGELFF

D: -
V: TRBV12-3/TRBV12-4
size: many
J: TRBJ1-5
DNA: TGTGCCAGCAGCCGGACAGTTAATCAGCCCCAGCATTTT
CDR3: CASSRTVNQPQHF

D: -
V: TRBV20-1
size: -
J: TRBJ1-2
DNA: TGCAGTGCTACGAGGGAGGATGGCTACACCTTC
CDR3: CSATREDGYTF

D: -
V: TRBV20-1
size: many
J: TRBJ1-1
DNA: TGCAGTGCTAGAGATACGTGGAACACTGAAGCTTTCTTT
CDR3: CSARDTWNTEAFF

D: -
V: TRBV14
size: few
J: TRBJ1-2
DNA: TGTGCCAGCAGCCAGATGACAGGTCCTAACTATGGCTACACCTTC
CDR3: CASSQMTGPNYGYTF